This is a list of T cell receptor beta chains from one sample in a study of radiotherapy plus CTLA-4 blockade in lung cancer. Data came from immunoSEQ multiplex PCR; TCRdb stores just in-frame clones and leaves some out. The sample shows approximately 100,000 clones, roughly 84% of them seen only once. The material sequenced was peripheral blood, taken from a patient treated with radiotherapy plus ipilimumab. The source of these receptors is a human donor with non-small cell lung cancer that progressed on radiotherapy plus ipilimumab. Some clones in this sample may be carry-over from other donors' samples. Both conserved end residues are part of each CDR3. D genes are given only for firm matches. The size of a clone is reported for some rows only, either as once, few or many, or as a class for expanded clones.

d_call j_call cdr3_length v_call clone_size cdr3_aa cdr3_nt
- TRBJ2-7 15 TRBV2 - CASLPPTDSSYEQYF TGTGCCAGCCTTCCCCCGACAGATAGCTCCTACGAGCAGTACTTC
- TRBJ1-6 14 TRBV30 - CAWSGQGRNSPLHF TGTGCCTGGAGTGGCCAGGGGCGAAATTCACCCCTCCACTTT
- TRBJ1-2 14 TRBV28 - CASSLSGINYGYTF TGTGCCAGCAGTTTATCAGGCATAAACTATGGCTACACCTTC
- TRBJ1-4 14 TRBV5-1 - CASKLGDTGEKLFF TGCGCCAGCAAACTGGGGGACACGGGTGAAAAACTGTTTTTT
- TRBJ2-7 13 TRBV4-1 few CASSQGIPGEQYF TGCGCCAGCAGCCAGGGGATCCCAGGGGAGCAGTACTTC
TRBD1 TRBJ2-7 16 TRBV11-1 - CASSLWGKRQGYEQYF TGTGCCAGCAGCTTATGGGGCAAACGACAGGGTTACGAGCAGTACTTC
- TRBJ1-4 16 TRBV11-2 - CASSLLSGFIAEKLFF TGTGCCAGCAGCTTACTCTCAGGGTTTATAGCTGAAAAACTGTTTTTT
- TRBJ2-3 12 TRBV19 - CASSHDSDTQYF TGTGCCAGTAGTCACGATTCGGATACGCAGTATTTT
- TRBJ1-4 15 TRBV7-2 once CASSSRTERGEKLFF TGTGCCAGCAGCTCGAGGACAGAACGTGGTGAAAAACTGTTTTTT
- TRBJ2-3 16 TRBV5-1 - CASSLAGQGVPDTQYF TGCGCCAGCAGCCTAGCGGGACAGGGAGTTCCAGATACGCAGTATTTT
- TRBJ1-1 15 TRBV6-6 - CASSGVRTGNTEAFF TGTGCCAGCAGTGGCGTCCGAACAGGGAACACTGAAGCTTTCTTT
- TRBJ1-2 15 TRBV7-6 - CASRQFRGGNYGYTF TGTGCCAGCAGACAATTCCGGGGGGGAAACTATGGCTACACCTTC
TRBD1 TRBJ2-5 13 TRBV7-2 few CASRQGASETQYF TGTGCCAGCAGACAGGGGGCCTCAGAGACCCAGTACTTC
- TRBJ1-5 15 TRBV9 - CASSVEGSRGQPQHF TGTGCCAGCAGCGTAGAAGGCAGCCGGGGTCAGCCCCAGCATTTT
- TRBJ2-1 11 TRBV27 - CASSTYNEQFF TGTGCCAGCAGTACCTACAATGAGCAGTTCTTC
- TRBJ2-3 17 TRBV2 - CASSVHPRGTSTDTQYF TGTGCCAGCAGTGTCCATCCCAGGGGGACTAGCACAGATACGCAGTATTTT
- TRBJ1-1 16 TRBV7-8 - CASSRRSGVGDTEAFF TGTGCCAGCAGCCGGCGCTCAGGGGTTGGGGACACTGAAGCTTTCTTT
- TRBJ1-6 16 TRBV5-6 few CASSYGQPSRNSPLHF TGTGCCAGCAGCTATGGACAGCCCTCTAGGAATTCACCCCTCCACTTT
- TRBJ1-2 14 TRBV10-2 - CASGEWGEGRGYTF TGCGCCAGCGGGGAGTGGGGGGAAGGTCGGGGCTACACCTTC
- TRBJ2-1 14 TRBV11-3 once CASSLWGGHNEQFF TGTGCCAGCAGCTTATGGGGAGGACACAATGAGCAGTTCTTC
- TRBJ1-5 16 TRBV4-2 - CASSQVDSDSNQPQHF TGTGCCAGCAGCCAAGTGGACAGCGATAGCAATCAGCCCCAGCATTTT
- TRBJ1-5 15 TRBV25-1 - CASSEGGVSNQPQHF TGTGCCAGCAGTGAAGGTGGGGTGAGCAATCAGCCCCAGCATTTT
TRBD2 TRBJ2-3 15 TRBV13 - CASSLAAGGGDTQYF TGTGCCAGCAGCTTAGCTGCGGGGGGAGGGGATACGCAGTATTTT
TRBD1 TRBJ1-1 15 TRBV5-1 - CASSSLTGTVTEAFF TGCGCCAGCAGCTCCCTGACAGGGACTGTCACTGAAGCTTTCTTT
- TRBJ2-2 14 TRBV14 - CASSQYANTGELFF TGTGCCAGCAGCCAATACGCGAACACCGGGGAGCTGTTTTTT
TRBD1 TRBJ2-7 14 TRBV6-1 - CASSDGTGVYEQYF TGTGCCAGCAGTGATGGGACAGGGGTGTACGAGCAGTACTTC
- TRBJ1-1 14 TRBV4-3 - CASSQVGMNTEAFF TGCGCCAGCAGCCAAGTTGGAATGAACACTGAAGCTTTCTTT
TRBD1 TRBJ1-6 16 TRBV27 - CASPGRDRGLSSPLHF TGTGCCAGCCCGGGGCGGGACAGGGGGCTCAGTTCACCCCTCCACTTT
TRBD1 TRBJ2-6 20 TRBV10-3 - CAISETRGTATPSGANVLTF TGTGCCATCAGTGAGACCAGGGGGACCGCAACCCCCTCTGGGGCCAACGTCCTGACTTTC
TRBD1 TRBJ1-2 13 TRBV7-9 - CASSPGQGEGYTF TGTGCCAGCAGCCCGGGACAGGGCGAAGGCTACACCTTC
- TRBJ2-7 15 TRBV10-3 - CAISESITVSYEQYF TGTGCCATCAGTGAGTCGATTACGGTCTCCTACGAGCAGTACTTC
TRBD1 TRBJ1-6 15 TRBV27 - CASSLGTGGYSPLHF TGTGCCAGCAGCCTGGGGACAGGGGGCTATTCACCCCTCCACTTT
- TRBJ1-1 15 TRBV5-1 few CASSFVGARNTEAFF TGCGCCAGCAGCTTTGTGGGGGCTAGGAACACTGAAGCTTTCTTT
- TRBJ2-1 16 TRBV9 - CASSVEVGLGYNEQFF TGTGCCAGCAGCGTAGAAGTCGGCTTGGGGTACAATGAGCAGTTCTTC
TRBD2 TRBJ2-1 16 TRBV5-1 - CASSLVASGVYNEQFF TGCGCCAGCAGCTTGGTCGCTAGCGGGGTCTACAATGAGCAGTTCTTC
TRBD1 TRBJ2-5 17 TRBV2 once CASSEGQGARGQETQYF TGTGCCAGCAGTGAAGGACAGGGGGCGAGGGGGCAAGAGACCCAGTACTTC
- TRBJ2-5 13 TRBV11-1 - CASSLRGQETQYF TGTGCCAGCAGCTTACGAGGACAAGAGACCCAGTACTTC
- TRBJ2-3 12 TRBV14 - CASSSNMDTQYF TGTGCCAGCAGCTCCAATATGGATACGCAGTATTTT